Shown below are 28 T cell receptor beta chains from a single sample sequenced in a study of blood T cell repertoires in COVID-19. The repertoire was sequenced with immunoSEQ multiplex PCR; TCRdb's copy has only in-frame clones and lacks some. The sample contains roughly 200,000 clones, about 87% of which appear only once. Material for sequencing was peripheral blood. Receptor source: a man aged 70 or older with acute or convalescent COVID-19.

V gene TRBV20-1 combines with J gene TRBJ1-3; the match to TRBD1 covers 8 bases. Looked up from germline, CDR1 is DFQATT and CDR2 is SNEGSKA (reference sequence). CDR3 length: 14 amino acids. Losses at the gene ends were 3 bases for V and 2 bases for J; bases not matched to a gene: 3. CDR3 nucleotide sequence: TGCAGTGCTAGTCAGGGGGCGCCTGGAAACACCATATATTTT. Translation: CSASQGAPGNTIYF.

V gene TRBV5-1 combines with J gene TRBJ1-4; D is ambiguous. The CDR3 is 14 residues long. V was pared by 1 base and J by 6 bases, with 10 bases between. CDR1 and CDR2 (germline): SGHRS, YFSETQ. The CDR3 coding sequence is TGCGCCAGCAGCTTGAGGAGGGCGGATGAAAAACTGTTTTTT. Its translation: CASSLRRADEKLFF.

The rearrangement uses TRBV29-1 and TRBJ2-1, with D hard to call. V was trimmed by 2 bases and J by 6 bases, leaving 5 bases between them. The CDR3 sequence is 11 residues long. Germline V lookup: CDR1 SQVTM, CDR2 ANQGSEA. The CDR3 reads CSVELFNEQFF. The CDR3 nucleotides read TGCAGCGTTGAACTATTCAATGAGCAGTTCTTC.

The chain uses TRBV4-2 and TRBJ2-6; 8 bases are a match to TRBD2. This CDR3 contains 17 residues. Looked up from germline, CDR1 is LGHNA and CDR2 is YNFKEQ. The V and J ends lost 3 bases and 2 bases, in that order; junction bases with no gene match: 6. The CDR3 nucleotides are TGTGCCAGCAGCCATCAGCGGGAGTGGGCTGGGGCCAACGTCCTGACTTTC. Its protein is CASSHQREWAGANVLTF.

The CDR3 sequence is CASSALQRRGEQYF. Written as DNA, the CDR3 is TGTGCCAGCAGTGCCCTCCAACGACGGGGCGAGCAGTACTTC. The chain uses TRBV2 and TRBJ2-7, with D perhaps TRBD2 (5 bases). The V and J ends lost 4 bases and 6 bases respectively, with 16 bases between them. Germline CDR1 is SNHLY and CDR2 is FYNNEI. The length of the CDR3 is 14 residues. The full variable domain, in which reference TRBV2 and TRBJ2-7 provide the parts outside the CDR3, is EPEVTQTPSHQVTQMGQEVILRCVPISNHLYFYWYRQILGQKVEFLVSFYNNEISEKSEIFDDQFSVERPDGSNFTLKIRSTKLEDSAMYFCASSALQRRGEQYFGPGTRLTVT.

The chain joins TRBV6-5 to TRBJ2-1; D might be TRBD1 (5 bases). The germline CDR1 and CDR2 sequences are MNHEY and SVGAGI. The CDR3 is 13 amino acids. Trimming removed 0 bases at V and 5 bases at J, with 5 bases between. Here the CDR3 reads CASSYSGDNEQFF. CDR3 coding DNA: TGTGCCAGCAGTTACTCAGGGGACAATGAGCAGTTCTTC.

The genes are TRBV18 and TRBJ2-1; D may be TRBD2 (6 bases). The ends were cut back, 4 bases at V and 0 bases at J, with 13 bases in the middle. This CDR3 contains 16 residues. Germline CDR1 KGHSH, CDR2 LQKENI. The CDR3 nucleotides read TGTGCCAGCTCACGGCTTCGGGGGAGCTCCTACAATGAGCAGTTCTTC. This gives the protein CASSRLRGSSYNEQFF.

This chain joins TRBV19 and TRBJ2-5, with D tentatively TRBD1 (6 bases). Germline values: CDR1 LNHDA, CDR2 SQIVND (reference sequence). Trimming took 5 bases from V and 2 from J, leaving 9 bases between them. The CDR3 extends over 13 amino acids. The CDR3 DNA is TGTGCCAGTAGTCGGACAGTACAAGAGACCCAGTACTTC. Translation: CASSRTVQETQYF.

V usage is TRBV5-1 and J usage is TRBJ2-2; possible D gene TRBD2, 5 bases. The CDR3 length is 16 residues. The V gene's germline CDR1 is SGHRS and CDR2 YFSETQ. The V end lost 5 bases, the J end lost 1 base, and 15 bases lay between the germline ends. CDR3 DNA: TGCGCCAGCAGAGGTTCGGGGTATGTGAACACCGGGGAGCTGTTTTTT. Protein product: CASRGSGYVNTGELFF.

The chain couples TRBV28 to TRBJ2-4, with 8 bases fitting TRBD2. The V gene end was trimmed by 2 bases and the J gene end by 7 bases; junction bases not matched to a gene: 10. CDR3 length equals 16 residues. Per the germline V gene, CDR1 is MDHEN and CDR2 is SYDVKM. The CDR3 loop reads CASSLEREWGRNIQYF. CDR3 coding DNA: TGTGCCAGCAGTTTAGAGCGGGAGTGGGGTAGGAACATTCAGTACTTC.

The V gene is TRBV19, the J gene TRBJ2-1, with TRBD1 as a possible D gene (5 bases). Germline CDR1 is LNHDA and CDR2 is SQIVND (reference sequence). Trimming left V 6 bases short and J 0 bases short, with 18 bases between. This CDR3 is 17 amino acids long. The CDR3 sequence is CASSPARGHSSYNEQFF. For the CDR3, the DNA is TGTGCCAGTAGCCCAGCTAGGGGCCATAGCTCCTACAATGAGCAGTTCTTC. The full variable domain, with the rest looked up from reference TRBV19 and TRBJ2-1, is DGGITQSPKYLFRKEGQNVTLSCEQNLNHDAMYWYRQDPGQGLRLIYYSQIVNDFQKGDIAEGYSVSREKKESFPLTVTSAQKNPTAFYLCASSPARGHSSYNEQFFGPGTRLTVL.

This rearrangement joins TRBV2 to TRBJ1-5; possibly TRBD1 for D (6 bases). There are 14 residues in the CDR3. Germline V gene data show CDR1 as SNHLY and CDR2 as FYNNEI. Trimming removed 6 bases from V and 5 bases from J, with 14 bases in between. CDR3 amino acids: CASSRTGKDQPQHF. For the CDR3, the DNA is TGTGCCAGCAGCCGAACAGGGAAGGATCAGCCCCAGCATTTT.

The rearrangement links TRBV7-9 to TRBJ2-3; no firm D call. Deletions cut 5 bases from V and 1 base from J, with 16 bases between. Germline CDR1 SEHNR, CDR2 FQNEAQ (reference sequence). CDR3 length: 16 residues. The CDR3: CASSPYRGVGTDTQYF. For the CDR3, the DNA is TGTGCCAGCAGCCCCTATAGAGGAGTTGGCACAGATACGCAGTATTTT.

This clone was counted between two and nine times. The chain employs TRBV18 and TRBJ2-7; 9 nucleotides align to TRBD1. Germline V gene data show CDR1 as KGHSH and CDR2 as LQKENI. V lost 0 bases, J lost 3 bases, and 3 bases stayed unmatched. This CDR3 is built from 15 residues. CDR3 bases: TGTGCCAGCTCACCACCGAACAGGGGGCTCTACGAGCAGTACTTC. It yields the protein CASSPPNRGLYEQYF.

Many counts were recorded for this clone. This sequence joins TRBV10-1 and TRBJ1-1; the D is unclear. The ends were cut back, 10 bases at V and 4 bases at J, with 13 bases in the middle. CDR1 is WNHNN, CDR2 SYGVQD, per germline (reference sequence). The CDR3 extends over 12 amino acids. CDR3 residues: CAKDSPRTEAFF. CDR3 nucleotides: TGCGCCAAGGACTCGCCGCGCACTGAAGCTTTCTTT.

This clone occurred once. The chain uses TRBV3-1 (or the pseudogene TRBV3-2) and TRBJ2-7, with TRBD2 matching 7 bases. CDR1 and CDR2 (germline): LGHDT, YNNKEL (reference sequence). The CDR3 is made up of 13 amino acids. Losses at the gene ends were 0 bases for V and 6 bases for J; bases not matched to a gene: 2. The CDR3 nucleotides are TGTGCCAGCAGCCAAGATGGCGGGGGCGAGCAGTACTTC. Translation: CASSQDGGGEQYF.

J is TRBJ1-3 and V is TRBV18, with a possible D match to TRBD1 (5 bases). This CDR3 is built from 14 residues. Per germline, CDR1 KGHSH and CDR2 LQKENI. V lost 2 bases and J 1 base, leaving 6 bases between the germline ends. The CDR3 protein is CASSPGASGNTIYF. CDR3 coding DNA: TGTGCCAGCTCACCAGGGGCTTCTGGAAACACCATATATTTT.

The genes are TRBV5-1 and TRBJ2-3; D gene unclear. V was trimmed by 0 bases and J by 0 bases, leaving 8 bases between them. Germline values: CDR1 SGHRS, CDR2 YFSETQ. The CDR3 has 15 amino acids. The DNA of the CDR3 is TGCGCCAGCAGCTTGGGGCTAGTCAGCACAGATACGCAGTATTTT. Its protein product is CASSLGLVSTDTQYF.

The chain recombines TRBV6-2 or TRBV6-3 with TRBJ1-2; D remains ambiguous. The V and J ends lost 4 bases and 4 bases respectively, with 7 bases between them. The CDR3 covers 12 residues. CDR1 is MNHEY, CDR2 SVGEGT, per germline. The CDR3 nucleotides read TGTGCCAGCAGTTCAGGAGGCTATGGCTACACCTTC. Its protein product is CASSSGGYGYTF.

Here the CDR3 reads CASSVSTNTGELFF. The DNA of the CDR3 is TGTGCCAGCAGCGTATCCACGAACACCGGGGAGCTGTTTTTT. The chain recombines TRBV9 with TRBJ2-2; D is uncertain. V was clipped by 1 base and J by 0 bases, with 4 bases between them. The germline CDR1 and CDR2 sequences are SGDLS and YYNGEE. There are 14 residues in the CDR3.

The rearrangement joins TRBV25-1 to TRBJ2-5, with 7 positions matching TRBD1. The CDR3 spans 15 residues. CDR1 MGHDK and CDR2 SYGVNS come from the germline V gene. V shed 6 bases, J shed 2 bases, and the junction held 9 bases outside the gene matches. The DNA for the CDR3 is TGTGCCAGCAGCCAGACCGGGACAGAACAAGAGACCCAGTACTTC. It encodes CASSQTGTEQETQYF.

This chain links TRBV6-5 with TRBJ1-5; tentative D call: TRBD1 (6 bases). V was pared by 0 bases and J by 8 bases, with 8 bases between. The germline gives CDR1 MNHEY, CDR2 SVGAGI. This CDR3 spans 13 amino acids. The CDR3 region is CASSYSRQEPQHF. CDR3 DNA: TGTGCCAGCAGTTACTCGAGACAGGAGCCCCAGCATTTT.

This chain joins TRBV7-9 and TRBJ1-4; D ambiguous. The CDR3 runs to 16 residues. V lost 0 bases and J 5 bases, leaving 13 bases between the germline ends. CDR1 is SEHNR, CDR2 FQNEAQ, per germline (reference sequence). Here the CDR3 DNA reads TGTGCCAGCAGCTTAGCGCCGCGGCTGATAAATGAAAAACTGTTTTTT. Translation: CASSLAPRLINEKLFF. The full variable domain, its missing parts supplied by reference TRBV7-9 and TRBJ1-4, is DTGVSQNPRHKITKRGQNVTFRCDPISEHNRLYWYRQTLGQGPEFLTYFQNEAQLEKSRLLSDRFSAERPKGSFSTLEIQRTEQGDSAMYLCASSLAPRLINEKLFFGSGTQLSVL.

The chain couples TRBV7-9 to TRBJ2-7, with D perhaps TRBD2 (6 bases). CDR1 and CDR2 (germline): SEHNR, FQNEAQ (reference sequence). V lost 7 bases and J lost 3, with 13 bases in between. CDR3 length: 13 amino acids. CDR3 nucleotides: TGTGCCAGCAAGGAGGGAGTGGGCTACGAGCAGTACTTC. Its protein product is CASKEGVGYEQYF.

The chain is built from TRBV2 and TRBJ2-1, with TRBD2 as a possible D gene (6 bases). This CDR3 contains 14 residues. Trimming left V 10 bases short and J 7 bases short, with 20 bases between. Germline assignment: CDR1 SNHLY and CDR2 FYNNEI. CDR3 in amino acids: CANAAGTGRNEQFF. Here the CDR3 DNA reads TGTGCCAACGCTGCCGGGACGGGGAGGAATGAGCAGTTCTTC.

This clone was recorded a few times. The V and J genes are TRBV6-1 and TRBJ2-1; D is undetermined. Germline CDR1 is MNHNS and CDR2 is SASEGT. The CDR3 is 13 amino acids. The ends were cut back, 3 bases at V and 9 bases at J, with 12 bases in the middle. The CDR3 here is CASSERIGGEQFF. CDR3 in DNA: TGTGCCAGCAGTGAGAGGATAGGTGGTGAGCAGTTCTTC.

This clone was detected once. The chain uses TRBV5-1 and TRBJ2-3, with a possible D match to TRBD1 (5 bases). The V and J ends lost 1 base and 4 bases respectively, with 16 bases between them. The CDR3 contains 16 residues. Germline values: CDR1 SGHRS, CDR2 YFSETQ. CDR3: CASSLLATAGADTQYF. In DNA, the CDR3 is TGCGCCAGCAGCTTGTTGGCGACAGCTGGGGCAGATACGCAGTATTTT.

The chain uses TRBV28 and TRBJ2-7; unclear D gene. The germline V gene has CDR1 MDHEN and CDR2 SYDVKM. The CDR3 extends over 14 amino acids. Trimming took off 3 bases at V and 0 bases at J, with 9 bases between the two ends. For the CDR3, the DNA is TGTGCCAGCAGTTTGTACGGAGACTCCTACGAGCAGTACTTC. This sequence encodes CASSLYGDSYEQYF.